Below, one T cell receptor (beta chain) is given with its context. This clone's antigen is unknown. No much larger clone is present one base from it, and per-base qualities are unavailable. The time point label, read with the paper, signifies: blood 2 weeks post-SBRT. The treatment or condition label corresponds to: 15 Gy SBRT to primary tumor, nephrectomy 4 weeks later. To follow tumor-enriched clonotypes, peripheral blood was collected serially from radiation-treated patients at baseline and again at 2 weeks and 4 weeks after SBRT. Renal cell carcinoma with clear cell pathology was present in all patients. Genomic DNA for TCR sequencing was prepared using the QIAamp DNA Blood Mini Kit (Qiagen). The analyses included just those samples that passed every quality control check. There are 20 amino acids in the CDR3, from cysteine to phenylalanine inclusive. The only DNA kept is the CDR3, 60 bases in frame from the first base. Deletion took 0 bases off V and 1 base off J, with a span of 22 bases between the germline ends. According to the germline V gene, CDR1 reads LGHNT and CDR2 reads FRNRAP.

The sample originates from a study of radiation and T cells in renal cell carcinoma (dated by TCRdb to the early 2020s). Notes on the research overall: Samples were obtained from a clinical trial, in which 15 Gy stereotactic body radiation therapy was delivered to primary renal cell carcinomas and nephrectomy was performed 4 weeks later. In total, fewer than 55 samples, comprising 26 tumors and around 27 peripheral blood samples, were subjected to TCR beta sequencing. Across all 50 or so samples, 4 million or so unique CDR3 nucleotide sequences encoding roughly 2.7 million unique CDR3 amino acid sequences were identified. Study-wide conclusions, independent of this receptor: Changes in the blood repertoire were not tracked past 4 weeks after treatment. An increase in top tumor clonotypes in blood was observed from baseline to 2 weeks post-radiation, followed by contraction by 4 weeks, which was taken to suggest transient expansion of tumor-resident clones. No pretreatment tumor biopsies were available, so the baseline intratumoral presence of clonotypes could not be determined. Effects of radiation dose or scheduling on the TCR repertoire could not be addressed with the single-armed trial design.

TCR beta libraries were generated from genomic DNA with the immunoSEQ kit, following the manufacturer's recommendations. For library preparation, a first multiplex PCR was performed with proprietary primers, followed by a second PCR in which unique barcodes were added, and bead cleanups were performed after each round. A kit-provided positive control reaction and a negative control reaction were included in every sample batch. The final libraries were assessed on an Agilent 4200 TapeStation D1000 ScreenTape, pooled by volume, and quantified by qPCR. Sequencing was performed on an Illumina NextSeq500 with a MidOutput 150-cycle cartridge, and 156 Read1 and 15 Index1 cycles were run with kit custom primers. The pooled library was loaded at roughly 0.92 pM with a roughly 20% PhiX control spike-in. The authors processed their data as follows. The vendor-processed data were analyzed in R, and a clonotype was defined as all T cells that share the same CDR3 nucleotide sequence. For clone abundance analyses, frequencies were normalized to the 10,000 most abundant clones in each sample. Public T cell clones, averaging fewer than five per sample, were removed before analysis. A difference in abundance of at least 32-fold between compartments was used to define tumor-enriched and baseline blood-enriched clonotypes. A beta-binomial differential abundance model was used to identify clonotypes that expanded or contracted between blood time points. Tumor-blood repertoire similarity was measured with the Baroni-Urbani and Buser coefficient, and group comparisons used two-tailed Wilcoxon tests in R. The table was pulled from immuneACCESS by TCRdb, which kept in-frame rearrangements only. Such tables lose some clones; where checked, under half of the loss comes from unresolved V genes, and the rest has no known cause. Clone size and the V and J calls come from that table; the DNA yielded D and trimming. In all, the sample holds 40,000 to 60,000 clones, and less than 85% of those were seen once. The ten largest clonotypes hold 25% to 35% of the sample.

The rearranged chain carries TRBV12-5 and TRBJ1-5; TRBD1 might be the D gene, on 6 matching bases. The receptor was isolated from a woman in her 70s with renal cell carcinoma. Specimen: blood, collected from a patient whose treatment included radiotherapy and nephrectomy. The sequenced DNA: TGTGCTAGTGGTTTGGTGTTTTGGGGGGCGCGGGGAGTCAGCAATCAGCCCCAGCATTTT. It codes for CASGLVFWGARGVSNQPQHF.